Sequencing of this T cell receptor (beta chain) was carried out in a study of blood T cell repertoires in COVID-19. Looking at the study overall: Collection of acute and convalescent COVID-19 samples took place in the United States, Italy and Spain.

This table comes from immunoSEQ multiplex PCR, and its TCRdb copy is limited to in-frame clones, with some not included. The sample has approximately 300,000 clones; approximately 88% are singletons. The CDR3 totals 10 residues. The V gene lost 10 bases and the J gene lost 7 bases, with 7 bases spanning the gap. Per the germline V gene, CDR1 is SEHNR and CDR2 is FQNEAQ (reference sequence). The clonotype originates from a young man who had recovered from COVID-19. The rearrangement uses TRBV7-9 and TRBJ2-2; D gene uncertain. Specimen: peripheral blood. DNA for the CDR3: TGTGCCATCTTCGTCGGGGAGCTGTTTTTT. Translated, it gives CAIFVGELFF.